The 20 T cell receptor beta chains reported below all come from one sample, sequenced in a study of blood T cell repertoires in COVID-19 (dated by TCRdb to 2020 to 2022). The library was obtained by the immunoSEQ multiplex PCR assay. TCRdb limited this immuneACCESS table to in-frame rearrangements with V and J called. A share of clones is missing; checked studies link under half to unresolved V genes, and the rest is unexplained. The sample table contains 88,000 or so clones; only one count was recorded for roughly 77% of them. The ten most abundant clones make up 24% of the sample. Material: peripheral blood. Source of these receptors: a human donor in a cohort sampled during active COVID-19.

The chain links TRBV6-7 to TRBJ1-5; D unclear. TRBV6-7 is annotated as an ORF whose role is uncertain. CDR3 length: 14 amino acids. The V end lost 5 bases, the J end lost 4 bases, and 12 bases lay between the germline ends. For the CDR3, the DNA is TGTGCCAGCAGTGGCCATCTCAAAAATCAGCCCCAGCATTTT. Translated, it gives CASSGHLKNQPQHF.

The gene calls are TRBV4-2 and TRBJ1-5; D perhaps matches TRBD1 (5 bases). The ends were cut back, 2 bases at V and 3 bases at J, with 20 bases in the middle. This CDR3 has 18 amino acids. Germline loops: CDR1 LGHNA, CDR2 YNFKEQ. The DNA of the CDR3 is TGTGCCAGCAGCCAAAAAGAATTGGTGCAGGGTAACAATCAGCCCCAGCATTTT. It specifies CASSQKELVQGNNQPQHF.

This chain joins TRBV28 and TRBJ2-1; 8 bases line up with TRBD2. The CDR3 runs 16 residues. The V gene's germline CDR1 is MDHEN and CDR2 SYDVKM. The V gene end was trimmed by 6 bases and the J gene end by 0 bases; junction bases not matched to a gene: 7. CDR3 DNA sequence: TGTGCCAGCAGCTCCCCTGCGGGGGGCTCCTACAATGAGCAGTTCTTC. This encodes CASSSPAGGSYNEQFF.

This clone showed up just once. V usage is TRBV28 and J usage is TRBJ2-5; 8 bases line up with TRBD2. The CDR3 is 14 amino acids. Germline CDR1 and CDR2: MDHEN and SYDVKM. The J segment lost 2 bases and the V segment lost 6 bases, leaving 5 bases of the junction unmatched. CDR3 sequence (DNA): TGTGCCAGCAGACCCACTAGCGGACAAGAGACCCAGTACTTC. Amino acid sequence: CASRPTSGQETQYF.

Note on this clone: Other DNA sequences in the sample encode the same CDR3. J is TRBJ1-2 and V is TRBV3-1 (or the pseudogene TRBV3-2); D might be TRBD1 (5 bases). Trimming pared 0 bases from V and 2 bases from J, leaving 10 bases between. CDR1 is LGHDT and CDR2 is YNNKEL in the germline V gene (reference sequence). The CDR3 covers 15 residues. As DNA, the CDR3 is TGTGCCAGCAGCCAAGAAGGGGCGGCGAACTATGGCTACACCTTC. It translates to CASSQEGAANYGYTF.

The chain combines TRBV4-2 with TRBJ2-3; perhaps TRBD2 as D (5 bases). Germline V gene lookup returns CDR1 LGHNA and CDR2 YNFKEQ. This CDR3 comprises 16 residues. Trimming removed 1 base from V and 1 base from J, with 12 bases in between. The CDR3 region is CASSQVARVGTDTQYF. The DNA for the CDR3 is TGTGCCAGCAGCCAAGTAGCGAGGGTGGGCACAGATACGCAGTATTTT.

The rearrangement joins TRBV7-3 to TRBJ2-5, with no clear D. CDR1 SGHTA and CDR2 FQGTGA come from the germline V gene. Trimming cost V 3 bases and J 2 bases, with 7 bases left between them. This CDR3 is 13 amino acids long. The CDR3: CASSFTAQETQYF. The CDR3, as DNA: TGTGCCAGCAGCTTCACAGCTCAAGAGACCCAGTACTTC.

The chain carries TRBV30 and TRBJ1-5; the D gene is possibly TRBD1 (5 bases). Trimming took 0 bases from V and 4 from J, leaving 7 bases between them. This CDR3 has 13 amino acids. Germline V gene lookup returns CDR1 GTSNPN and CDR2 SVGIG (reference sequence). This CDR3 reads CAWSVQENQPQHF. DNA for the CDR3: TGTGCCTGGAGTGTACAGGAGAATCAGCCCCAGCATTTT.

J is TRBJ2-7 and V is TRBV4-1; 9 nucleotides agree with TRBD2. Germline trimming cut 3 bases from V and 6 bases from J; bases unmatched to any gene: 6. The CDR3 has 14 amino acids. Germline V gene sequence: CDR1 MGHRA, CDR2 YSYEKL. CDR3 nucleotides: TGCGCCAGCAGCCAGGAGCTAGCGGGACGCGAGCAGTACTTC. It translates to CASSQELAGREQYF.

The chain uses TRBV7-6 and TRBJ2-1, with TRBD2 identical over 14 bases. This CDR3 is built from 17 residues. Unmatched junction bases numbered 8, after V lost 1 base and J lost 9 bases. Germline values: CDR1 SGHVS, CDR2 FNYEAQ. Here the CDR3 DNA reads TGTGCCAGCAGCTTAGGGGGGGGGACTAGCGGGAGTGGTGAGCAGTTCTTC. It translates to CASSLGGGTSGSGEQFF.

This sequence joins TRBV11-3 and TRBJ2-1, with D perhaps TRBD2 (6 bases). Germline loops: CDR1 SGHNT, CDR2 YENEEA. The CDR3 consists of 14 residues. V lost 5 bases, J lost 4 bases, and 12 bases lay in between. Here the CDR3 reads CASSARTNYNEQFF. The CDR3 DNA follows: TGTGCCAGCAGCGCAAGGACTAATTACAATGAGCAGTTCTTC.

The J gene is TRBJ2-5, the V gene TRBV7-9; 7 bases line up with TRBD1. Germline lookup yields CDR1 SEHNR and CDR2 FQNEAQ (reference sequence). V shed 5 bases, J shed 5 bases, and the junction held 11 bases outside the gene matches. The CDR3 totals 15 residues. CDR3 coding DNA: TGTGCCAGCAGCCAACAGACAGGGCCCCGGGAGACCCAGTACTTC. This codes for CASSQQTGPRETQYF. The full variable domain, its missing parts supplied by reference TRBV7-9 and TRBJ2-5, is DTGVSQNPRHKITKRGQNVTFRCDPISEHNRLYWYRQTLGQGPEFLTYFQNEAQLEKSRLLSDRFSAERPKGSFSTLEIQRTEQGDSAMYLCASSQQTGPRETQYFGPGTRLLVL.

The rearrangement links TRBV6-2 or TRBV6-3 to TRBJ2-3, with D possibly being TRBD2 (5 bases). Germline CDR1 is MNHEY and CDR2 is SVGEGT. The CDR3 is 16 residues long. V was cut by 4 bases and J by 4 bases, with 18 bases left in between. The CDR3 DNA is TGTGCCAGCAGTTCCTTGTTTCGCGGGCTCGCAGATACGCAGTATTTT. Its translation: CASSSLFRGLADTQYF.

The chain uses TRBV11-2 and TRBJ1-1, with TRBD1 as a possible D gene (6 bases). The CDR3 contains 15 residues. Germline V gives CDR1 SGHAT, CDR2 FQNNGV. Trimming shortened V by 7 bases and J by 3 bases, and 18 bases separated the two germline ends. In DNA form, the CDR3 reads TGTGCCAGCACCCACAGGGTGGCCGGGGACACTGAAGCTTTCTTT. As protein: CASTHRVAGDTEAFF.

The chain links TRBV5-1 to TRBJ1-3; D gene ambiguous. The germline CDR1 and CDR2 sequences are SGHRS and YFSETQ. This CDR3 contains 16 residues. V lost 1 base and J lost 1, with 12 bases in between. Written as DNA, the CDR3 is TGCGCCAGCAGCTTGTCGGGAGTCGAGTCTGGAAACACCATATATTTT. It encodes CASSLSGVESGNTIYF.

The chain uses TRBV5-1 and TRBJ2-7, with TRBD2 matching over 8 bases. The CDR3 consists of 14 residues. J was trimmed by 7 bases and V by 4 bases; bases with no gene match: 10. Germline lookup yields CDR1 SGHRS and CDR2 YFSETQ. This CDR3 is CASSTGTRLREQYF. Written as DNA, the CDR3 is TGCGCCAGCAGCACCGGGACTAGGTTGCGGGAGCAGTACTTC. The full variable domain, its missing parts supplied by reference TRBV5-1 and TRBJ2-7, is KAGVTQTPRYLIKTRGQQVTLSCSPISGHRSVSWYQQTPGQGLQFLFEYFSETQRNKGNFPGRFSGRQFSNSRSEMNVSTLELGDSALYLCASSTGTRLREQYFGPGTRLTVT.

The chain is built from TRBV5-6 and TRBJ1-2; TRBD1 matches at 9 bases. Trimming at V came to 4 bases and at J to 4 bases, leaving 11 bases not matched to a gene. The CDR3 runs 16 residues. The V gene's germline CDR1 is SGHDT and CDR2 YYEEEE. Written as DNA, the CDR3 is TGTGCCAGCAGCCCATGGGACAGGGACGGTAGCTATGGCTACACCTTC. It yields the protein CASSPWDRDGSYGYTF.

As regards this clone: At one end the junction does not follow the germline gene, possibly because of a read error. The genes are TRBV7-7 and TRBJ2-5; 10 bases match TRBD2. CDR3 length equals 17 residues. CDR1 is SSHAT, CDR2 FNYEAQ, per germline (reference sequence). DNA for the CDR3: TGTGCTAGCAGCTCGGGTAGTGCTAGCGGGAGCGCGACGACCCAGTACTTC. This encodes CASSSGSASGSATTQYF.

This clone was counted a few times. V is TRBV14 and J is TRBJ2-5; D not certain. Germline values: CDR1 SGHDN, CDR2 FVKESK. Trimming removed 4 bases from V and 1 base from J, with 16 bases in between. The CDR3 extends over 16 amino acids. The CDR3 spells CASSPGTWVGQETQYF. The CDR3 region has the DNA TGTGCCAGCAGCCCAGGAACCTGGGTGGGCCAAGAGACCCAGTACTTC.

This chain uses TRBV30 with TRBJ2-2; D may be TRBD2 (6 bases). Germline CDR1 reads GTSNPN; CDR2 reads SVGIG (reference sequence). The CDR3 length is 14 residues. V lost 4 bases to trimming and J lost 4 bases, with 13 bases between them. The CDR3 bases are TGTGCCTGGATCAGACTAGGCCCCACCGGGGAGCTGTTTTTT. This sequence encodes CAWIRLGPTGELFF. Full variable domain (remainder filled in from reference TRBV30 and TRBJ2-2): SQTIHQWPATLVQPVGSPLSLECTVEGTSNPNLYWYRQAAGRGLQLLFYSVGIGQISSEVPQNLSASRPQDRQFILSSKKLLLSDSGFYLCAWIRLGPTGELFFGEGSRLTVL.